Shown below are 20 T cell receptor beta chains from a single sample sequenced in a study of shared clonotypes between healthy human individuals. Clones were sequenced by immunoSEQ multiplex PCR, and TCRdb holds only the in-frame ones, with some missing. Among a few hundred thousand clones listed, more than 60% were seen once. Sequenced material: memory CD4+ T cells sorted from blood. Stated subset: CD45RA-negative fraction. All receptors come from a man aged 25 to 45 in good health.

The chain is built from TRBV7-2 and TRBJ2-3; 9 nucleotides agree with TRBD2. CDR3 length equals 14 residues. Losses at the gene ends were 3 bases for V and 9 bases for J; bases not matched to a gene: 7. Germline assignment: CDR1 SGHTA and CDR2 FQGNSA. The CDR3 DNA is TGTGCCAGCAGCTTCCAGTCCACTAGCGGGACGCAGTATTTT. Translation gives CASSFQSTSGTQYF.

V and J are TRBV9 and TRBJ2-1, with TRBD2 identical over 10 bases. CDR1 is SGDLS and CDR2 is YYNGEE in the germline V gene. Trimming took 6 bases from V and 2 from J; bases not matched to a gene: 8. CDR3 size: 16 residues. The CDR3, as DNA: TGTGCCAGCACCCCCTTACTAGCGGGGACCTACAATGAGCAGTTCTTC. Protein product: CASTPLLAGTYNEQFF.

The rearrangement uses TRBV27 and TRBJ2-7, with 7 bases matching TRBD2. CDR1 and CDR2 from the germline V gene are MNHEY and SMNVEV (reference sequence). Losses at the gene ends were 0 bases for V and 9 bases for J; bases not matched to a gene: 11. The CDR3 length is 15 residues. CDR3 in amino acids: CASSLSWRERLLQYF. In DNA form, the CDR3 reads TGTGCCAGCAGTTTATCGTGGCGGGAGCGCCTCTTGCAGTACTTC.

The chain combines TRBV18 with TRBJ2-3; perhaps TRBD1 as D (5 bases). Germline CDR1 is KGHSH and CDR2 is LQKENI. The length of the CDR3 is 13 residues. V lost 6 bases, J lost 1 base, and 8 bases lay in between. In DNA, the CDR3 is TGTGCCAGCTCCCTAGGGGGCACAGATACGCAGTATTTT. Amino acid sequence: CASSLGGTDTQYF.

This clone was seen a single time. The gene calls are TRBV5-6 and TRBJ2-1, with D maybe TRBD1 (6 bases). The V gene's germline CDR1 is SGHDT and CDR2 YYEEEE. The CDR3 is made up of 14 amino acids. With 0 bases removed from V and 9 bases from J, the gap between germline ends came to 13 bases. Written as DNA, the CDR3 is TGTGCCAGCAGCTTGGTACTGGGGGCCGGTGAGCAGTTCTTC. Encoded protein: CASSLVLGAGEQFF.

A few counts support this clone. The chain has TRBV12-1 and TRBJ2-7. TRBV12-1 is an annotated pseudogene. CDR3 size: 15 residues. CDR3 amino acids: CASSFGPIGTYEQYF. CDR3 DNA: TGTGCCAGCAGCTTTGGCCCTATAGGGACCTACGAGCAGTACTTC.

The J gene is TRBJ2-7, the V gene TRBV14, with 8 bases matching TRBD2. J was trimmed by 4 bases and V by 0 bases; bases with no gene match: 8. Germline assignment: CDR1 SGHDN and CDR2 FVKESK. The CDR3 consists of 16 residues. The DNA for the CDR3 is TGTGCCAGCAGCCAAGATCTGGCTAGCGGGCGTTACGAGCAGTACTTC. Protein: CASSQDLASGRYEQYF.

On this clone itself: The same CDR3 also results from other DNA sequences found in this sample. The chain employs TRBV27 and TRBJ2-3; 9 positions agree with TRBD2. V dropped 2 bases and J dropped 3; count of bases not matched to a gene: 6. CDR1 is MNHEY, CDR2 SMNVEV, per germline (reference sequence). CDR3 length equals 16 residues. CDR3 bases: TGTGCCAGCAGTTTACAGGGGCTAGCGGGAACAGATACGCAGTATTTT. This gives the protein CASSLQGLAGTDTQYF.

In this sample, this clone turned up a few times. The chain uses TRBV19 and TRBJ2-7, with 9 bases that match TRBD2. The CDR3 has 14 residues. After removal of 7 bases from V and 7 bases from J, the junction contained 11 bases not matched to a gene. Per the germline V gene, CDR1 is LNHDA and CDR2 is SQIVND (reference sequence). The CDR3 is CASNYGGREGEQYF. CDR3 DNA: TGTGCCAGTAATTATGGCGGGAGGGAAGGAGAGCAGTACTTC.

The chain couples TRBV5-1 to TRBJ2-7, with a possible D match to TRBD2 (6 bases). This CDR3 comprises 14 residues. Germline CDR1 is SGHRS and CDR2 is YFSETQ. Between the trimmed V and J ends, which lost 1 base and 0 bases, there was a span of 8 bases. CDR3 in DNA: TGCGCCAGCAGCTTGCGGGAGAGCTCCTACGAGCAGTACTTC. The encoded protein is CASSLRESSYEQYF. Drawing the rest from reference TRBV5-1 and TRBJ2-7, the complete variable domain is KAGVTQTPRYLIKTRGQQVTLSCSPISGHRSVSWYQQTPGQGLQFLFEYFSETQRNKGNFPGRFSGRQFSNSRSEMNVSTLELGDSALYLCASSLRESSYEQYFGPGTRLTVT.

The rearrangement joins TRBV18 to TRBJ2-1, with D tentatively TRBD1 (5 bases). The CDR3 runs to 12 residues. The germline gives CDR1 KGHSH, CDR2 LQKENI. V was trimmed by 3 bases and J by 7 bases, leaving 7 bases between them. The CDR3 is CASSPPGNEQFF. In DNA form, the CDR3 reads TGTGCCAGCTCACCGCCAGGGAATGAGCAGTTCTTC.

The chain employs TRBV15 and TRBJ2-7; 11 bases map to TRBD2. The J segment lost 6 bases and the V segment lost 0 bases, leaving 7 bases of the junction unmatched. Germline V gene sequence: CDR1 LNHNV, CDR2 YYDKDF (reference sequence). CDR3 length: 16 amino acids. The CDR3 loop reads CATSRDILAGGSEQYF. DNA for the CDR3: TGTGCCACCAGCAGAGACATCCTAGCGGGAGGTAGCGAGCAGTACTTC.

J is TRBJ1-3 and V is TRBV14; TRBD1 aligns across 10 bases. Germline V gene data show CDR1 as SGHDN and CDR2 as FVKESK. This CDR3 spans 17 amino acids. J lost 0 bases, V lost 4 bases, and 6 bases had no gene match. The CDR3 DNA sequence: TGTGCCAGCAGCCCAGACAGGGGGCTATTCTCTGGAAACACCATATATTTT. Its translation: CASSPDRGLFSGNTIYF.

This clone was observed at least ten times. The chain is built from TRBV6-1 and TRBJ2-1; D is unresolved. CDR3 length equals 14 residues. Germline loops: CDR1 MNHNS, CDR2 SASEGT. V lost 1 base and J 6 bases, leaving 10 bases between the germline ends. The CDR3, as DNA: TGTGCCAGCAGTGAAGGTATGGTAGTCAATGAGCAGTTCTTC. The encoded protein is CASSEGMVVNEQFF.

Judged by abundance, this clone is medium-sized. CDR3: CASSVDGGRKGYTF. CDR3 coding DNA: TGTGCCAGCAGCGTAGATGGGGGGCGCAAGGGCTACACCTTC. The V and J genes are TRBV9 and TRBJ1-2, with TRBD1 as a possible D gene (6 bases). This CDR3 contains 14 residues. Germline CDR1 SGDLS, CDR2 YYNGEE. V was shortened by 0 bases and J by 8 bases, with 14 bases between the two germline ends.

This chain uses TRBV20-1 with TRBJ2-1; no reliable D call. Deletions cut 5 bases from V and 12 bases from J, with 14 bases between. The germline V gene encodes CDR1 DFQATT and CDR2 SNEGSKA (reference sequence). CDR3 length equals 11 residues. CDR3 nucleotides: TGCAGTGCTTGGATGGTGGCAGGGCAGTTCTTC. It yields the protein CSAWMVAGQFF.

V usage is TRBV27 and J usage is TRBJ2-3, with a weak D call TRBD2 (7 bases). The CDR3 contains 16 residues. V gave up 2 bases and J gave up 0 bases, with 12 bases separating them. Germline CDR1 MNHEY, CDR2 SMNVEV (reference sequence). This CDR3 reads CASSLRGAMSTDTQYF. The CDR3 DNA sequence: TGTGCCAGCAGTTTACGGGGGGCAATGAGCACAGATACGCAGTATTTT.

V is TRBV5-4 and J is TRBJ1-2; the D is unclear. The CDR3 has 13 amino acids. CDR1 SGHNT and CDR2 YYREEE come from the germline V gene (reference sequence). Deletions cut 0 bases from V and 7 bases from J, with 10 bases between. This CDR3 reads CASSLVGRSGYTF. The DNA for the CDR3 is TGTGCCAGCAGCTTGGTGGGCAGGAGTGGCTACACCTTC.

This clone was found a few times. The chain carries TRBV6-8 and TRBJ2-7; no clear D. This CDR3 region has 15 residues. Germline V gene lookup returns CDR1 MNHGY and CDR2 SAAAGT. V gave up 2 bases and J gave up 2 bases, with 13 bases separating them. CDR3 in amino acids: CASSYVSVSPYEQYF. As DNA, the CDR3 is TGTGCCAGCAGTTACGTCAGCGTCTCACCCTACGAGCAGTACTTC.

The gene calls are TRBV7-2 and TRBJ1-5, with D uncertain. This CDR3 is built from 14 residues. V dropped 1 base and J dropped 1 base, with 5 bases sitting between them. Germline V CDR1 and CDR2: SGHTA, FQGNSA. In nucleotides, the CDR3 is TGTGCCAGCAGCTTAGGCAGGAGCAATCAGCCCCAGCATTTT. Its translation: CASSLGRSNQPQHF.